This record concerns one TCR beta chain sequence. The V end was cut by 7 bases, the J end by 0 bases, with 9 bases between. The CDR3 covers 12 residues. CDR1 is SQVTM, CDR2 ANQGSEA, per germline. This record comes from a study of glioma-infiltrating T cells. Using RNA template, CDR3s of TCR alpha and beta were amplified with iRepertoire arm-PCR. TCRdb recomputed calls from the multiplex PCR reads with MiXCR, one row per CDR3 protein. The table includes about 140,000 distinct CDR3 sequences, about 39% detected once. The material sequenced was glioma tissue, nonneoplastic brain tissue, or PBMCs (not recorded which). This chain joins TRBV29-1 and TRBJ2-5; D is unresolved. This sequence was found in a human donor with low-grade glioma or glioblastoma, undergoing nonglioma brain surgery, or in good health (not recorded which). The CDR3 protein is CSALADQETQYF. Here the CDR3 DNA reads TGCAGCGCCTTGGCAGACCAAGAGACCCAGTACTTC.